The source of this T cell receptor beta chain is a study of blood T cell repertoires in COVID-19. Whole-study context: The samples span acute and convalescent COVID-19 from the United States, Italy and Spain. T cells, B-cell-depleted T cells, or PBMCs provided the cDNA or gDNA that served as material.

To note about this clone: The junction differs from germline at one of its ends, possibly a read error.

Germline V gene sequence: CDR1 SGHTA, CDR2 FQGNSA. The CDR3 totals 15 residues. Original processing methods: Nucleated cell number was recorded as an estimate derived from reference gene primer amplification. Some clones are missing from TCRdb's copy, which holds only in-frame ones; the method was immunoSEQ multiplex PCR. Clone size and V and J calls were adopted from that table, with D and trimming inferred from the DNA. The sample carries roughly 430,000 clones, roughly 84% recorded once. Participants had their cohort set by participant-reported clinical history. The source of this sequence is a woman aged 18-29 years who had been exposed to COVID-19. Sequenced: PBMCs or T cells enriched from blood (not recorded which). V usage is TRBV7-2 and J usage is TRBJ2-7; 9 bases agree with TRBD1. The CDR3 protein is CASSLIRDRDLRLHF. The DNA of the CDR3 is TGTGCCAGCAGCCTGATCCGGGACAGGGATCTACGATTGCACTTC.